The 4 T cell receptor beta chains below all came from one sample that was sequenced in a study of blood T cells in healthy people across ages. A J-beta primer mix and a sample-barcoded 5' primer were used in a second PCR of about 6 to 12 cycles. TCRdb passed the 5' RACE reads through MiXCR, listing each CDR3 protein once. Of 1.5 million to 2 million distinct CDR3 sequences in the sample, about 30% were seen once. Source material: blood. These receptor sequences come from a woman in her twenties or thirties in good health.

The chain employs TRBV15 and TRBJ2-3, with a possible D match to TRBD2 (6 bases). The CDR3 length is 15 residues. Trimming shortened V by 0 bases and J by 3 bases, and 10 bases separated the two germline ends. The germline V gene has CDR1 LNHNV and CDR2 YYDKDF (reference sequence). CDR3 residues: CATSRDGGRTDTQYF. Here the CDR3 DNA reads TGTGCCACCAGCAGAGATGGGGGGAGGACAGATACGCAGTATTTT.

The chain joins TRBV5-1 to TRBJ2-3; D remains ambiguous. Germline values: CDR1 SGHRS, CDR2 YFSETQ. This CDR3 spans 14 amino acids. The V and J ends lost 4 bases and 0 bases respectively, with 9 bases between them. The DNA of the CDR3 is TGCGCCAGCAGCGAGGAGTCTAGCACAGATACGCAGTATTTT. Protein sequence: CASSEESSTDTQYF. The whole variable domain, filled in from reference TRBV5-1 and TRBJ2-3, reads KAGVTQTPRYLIKTRGQQVTLSCSPISGHRSVSWYQQTPGQGLQFLFEYFSETQRNKGNFPGRFSGRQFSNSRSEMNVSTLELGDSALYLCASSEESSTDTQYFGPGTRLTVL.

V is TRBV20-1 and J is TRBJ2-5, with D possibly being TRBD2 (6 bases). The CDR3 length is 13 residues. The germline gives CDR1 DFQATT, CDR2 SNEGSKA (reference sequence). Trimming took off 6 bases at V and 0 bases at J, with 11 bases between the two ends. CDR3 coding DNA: TGCAGTGCGCCGGGACTGAACCAAGAGACCCAGTACTTC. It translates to CSAPGLNQETQYF.

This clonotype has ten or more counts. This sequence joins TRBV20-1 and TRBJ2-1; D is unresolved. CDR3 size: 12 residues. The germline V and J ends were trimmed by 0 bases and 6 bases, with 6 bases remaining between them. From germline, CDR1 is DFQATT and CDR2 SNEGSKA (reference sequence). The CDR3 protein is CSARDTVNEQFF. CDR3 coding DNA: TGCAGTGCTAGAGACACAGTCAATGAGCAGTTCTTC.